These 3 T cell receptor beta chains were all obtained from the same sample, sequenced in a study of cytomegalovirus exposure and HLA in healthy donors. With 60 Vbeta and 13 Jbeta primers, the PCR was carried out. The assay was immunoSEQ multiplex PCR, and TCRdb's table has in-frame clones only and misses some. The repertoire includes around 200,000 clones, approximately 75% of them detected once, and about 5% sits in the top ten. Input material: PBMCs. These TCRs come from a man aged 25 to 40 in good health and CMV-seropositive.

The sample holds a few counts of this clone. This chain connects TRBV7-8 to TRBJ2-5, with D tentatively TRBD2 (5 bases). Germline V CDR1 and CDR2: SGHVS, FQNEAQ. CDR3 size: 15 residues. The V and J ends lost 2 bases and 7 bases respectively, with 17 bases between them. The CDR3 DNA follows: TGTGCCAGCAGCTTAAGAGGCGGGTCACGGGGGACCCAGTACTTC. Translation: CASSLRGGSRGTQYF. Variable domain in full (rest from reference TRBV7-8 and TRBJ2-5): GAGVSQSPRYKVAKRGQDVALRCDPISGHVSLFWYQQALGQGPEFLTYFQNEAQLDKSGLPSDRFFAERPEGSVSTLKIQRTQQEDSAVYLCASSLRGGSRGTQYFGPGTRLLVL.

This chain connects TRBV2 to TRBJ2-7; perhaps TRBD1 as D (6 bases). The CDR3 consists of 16 residues. Germline V gene lookup returns CDR1 SNHLY and CDR2 FYNNEI. Between the trimmed V and J ends, which lost 3 bases and 2 bases, there was a span of 17 bases. CDR3 in amino acids: CASSDIPPGEPYEQYF. The CDR3 nucleotides are TGTGCCAGCAGTGATATCCCCCCAGGGGAACCCTACGAGCAGTACTTC.

V and J are TRBV30 and TRBJ1-2; D is possibly TRBD1 (6 bases). There are 13 residues in the CDR3. CDR1 and CDR2 (germline): GTSNPN, SVGIG (reference sequence). Trimming left V 0 bases short and J 8 bases short, with 13 bases between. The CDR3 here is CAWSVSDRNGYTF. CDR3 sequence (DNA): TGTGCCTGGAGTGTCTCGGACAGAAACGGCTACACCTTC.